The text below deals with one T cell receptor (beta chain). Profiled with immunoSEQ multiplex PCR; TCRdb holds only in-frame clones, not every one. The data hold roughly 70,000 clones, with 90% observed a single time. This sample is drawn from a study of blood T cell repertoires in COVID-19. The wider study: Samples taken during acute and convalescent COVID-19 were collected in the United States, Italy and Spain. Sample material is recorded as cDNA or gDNA derived from T cells, B-cell-depleted T cells, or PBMCs.

Trimming cost V 1 base and J 13 bases; bases outside gene matches: 4. The CDR3 runs to 15 residues. Germline V gene data show CDR1 as WNHNN and CDR2 as SYGVQD (reference sequence). Sequencing was performed on peripheral blood. This TCR derives from a man in his fifties with acute or convalescent COVID-19. V gene TRBV10-1 combines with J gene TRBJ2-1; the match to TRBD2 covers 16 bases. The CDR3 bases are TGCGCCAGCAGTGAGTTGGGACTAGCGGGAGGGGCACAGTTCTTC. This sequence encodes CASSELGLAGGAQFF.